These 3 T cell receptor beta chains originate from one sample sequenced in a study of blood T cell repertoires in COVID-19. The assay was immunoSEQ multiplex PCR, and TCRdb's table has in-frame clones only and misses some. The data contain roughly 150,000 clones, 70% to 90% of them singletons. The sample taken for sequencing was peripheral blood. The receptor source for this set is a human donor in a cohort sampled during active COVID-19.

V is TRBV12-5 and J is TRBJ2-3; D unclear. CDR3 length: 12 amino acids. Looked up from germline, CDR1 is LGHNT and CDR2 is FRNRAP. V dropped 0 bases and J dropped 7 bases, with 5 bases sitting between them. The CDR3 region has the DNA TGTGCTAGTGGTTTGGTACAACATACGCAGTATTTT. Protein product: CASGLVQHTQYF.

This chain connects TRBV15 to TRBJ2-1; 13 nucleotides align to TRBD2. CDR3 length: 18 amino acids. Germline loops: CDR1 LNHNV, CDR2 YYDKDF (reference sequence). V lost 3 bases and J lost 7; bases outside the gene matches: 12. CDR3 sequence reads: CATSRDGTSGNGRNEQFF. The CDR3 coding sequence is TGTGCCACCAGCAGGGACGGGACTAGCGGGAACGGAAGGAATGAGCAGTTCTTC.

CDR3 sequence (DNA): TGCGCCAGCAGCTACGGGACTGCAGGAGACTACACCTTC. Encoded protein: CASSYGTAGDYTF. The chain combines TRBV4-3 with TRBJ1-2; possibly TRBD1 for D (5 bases). V was pared by 5 bases and J by 10 bases, with 17 bases between. Germline lookup yields CDR1 LGHNA and CDR2 YSLEER. The CDR3 consists of 13 residues.